What follows are 31 T cell receptor beta chains derived from one specimen sequenced in a study of T-cell reconstitution after alpha-beta-depleted transplantation in children (TCRdb year 2016). Library preparation employed PCR. This sample was sequenced with an Illumina HiSeq 2500. Molecular barcoding was employed in the preparation of TCR libraries, with unique molecular identifiers being used to normalize TCRbeta repertoire quantification. TCRdb passed the public sequencing reads through fastp at Q25 and MiXCR, retaining productive beta sequences. Identical CDR3 protein sequences are pooled into one entry, listed with their most common genes and DNA. The sample has about 410,000 distinct CDR3 sequences on record, about a fifth of them singletons. 3% to 4.5% of the sample is held by the ten biggest clonotypes. The specimen comprised PBMCs from the stem cell graft donor, sampled from the stem cell graft. Receptor source: a human donor who donated a stem cell graft to a child with acute myeloid leukemia.

This clonotype was recorded many times. This rearrangement joins TRBV9 to TRBJ2-7; no reliable D call. The V end lost 0 bases, the J end lost 3 bases, and 7 bases lay between the germline ends. CDR1 is SGDLS, CDR2 YYNGEE, per germline. The CDR3 consists of 13 residues. CDR3 sequence (DNA): TGTGCCAGCAGCGTAGACGGTTTCTACGAGCAGTACTTC. It codes for CASSVDGFYEQYF.

This clonotype has only a few counts. The chain couples TRBV12-3 or TRBV12-4 to TRBJ2-3; 7 bases line up with TRBD1. J gave up 7 bases and V 6 bases, and 13 bases lay outside the gene matches. The CDR3 totals 15 residues. The CDR3 nucleotides read TGTGCCAGCAGACCTTCTAACAGGGGTCGAAATACGCAGTATTTT. Its protein product is CASRPSNRGRNTQYF.

The chain employs TRBV7-2 and TRBJ1-3, with no clear D. The CDR3 has 13 amino acids. The germline CDR1 and CDR2 sequences are SGHTA and FQGNSA. V lost 2 bases and J lost 2, with 4 bases in between. The CDR3 region is CASSLKTGNTIYF. CDR3 bases: TGTGCCAGCAGCTTAAAAACTGGAAACACCATATATTTT.

This rearrangement joins TRBV12-3 or TRBV12-4 to TRBJ2-3, with D possibly matching TRBD1 (5 bases). V was cut by 1 base and J by 1 base, with 15 bases left in between. The CDR3 extends over 17 amino acids. CDR3 in DNA: TGTGCCAGCAGTTTAGGTCAGGGCCGGAGCGGCACAGATACGCAGTATTTT. It translates to CASSLGQGRSGTDTQYF.

V is TRBV12-3 or TRBV12-4 and J is TRBJ2-2, with D unclear. With 5 bases removed from V and 7 bases from J, the gap between germline ends came to 11 bases. The CDR3 runs to 13 residues. The CDR3 spells CASSPLHGGELFF. CDR3 nucleotide sequence: TGTGCCAGCAGTCCATTGCACGGCGGGGAGCTGTTTTTT.

This clonotype was counted many times. The V call is TRBV24-1, the J call TRBJ2-1; 8 bases fit TRBD2. The V gene's germline CDR1 is KGHDR and CDR2 SFDVKD. V was clipped by 3 bases and J by 2 bases; unmatched bases: 5. CDR3 length: 16 residues. The CDR3, as DNA: TGTGCCACCAGTGATAGGACTAGCTCAACCTACAATGAGCAGTTCTTC. This translates into CATSDRTSSTYNEQFF.

V gene TRBV15 combines with J gene TRBJ1-5, with D perhaps TRBD1 (6 bases). Germline V lookup: CDR1 LNHNV, CDR2 YYDKDF (reference sequence). This CDR3 spans 14 amino acids. V lost 4 bases and J lost 9, with 16 bases in between. The CDR3 sequence is CATSTSRGSGPQHF. The CDR3, as DNA: TGTGCCACCAGCACTTCCAGGGGTTCGGGGCCCCAGCATTTT.

The V gene is TRBV18, the J gene TRBJ2-7; D call uncertain. The V end was cut by 4 bases, the J end by 0 bases, with 16 bases between. CDR1 is KGHSH, CDR2 LQKENI, per germline. CDR3 length: 16 amino acids. CDR3 nucleotides: TGTGCCAGCTCACAAACGGACGGTCTGAGCTCCTACGAGCAGTACTTC. This translates into CASSQTDGLSSYEQYF.

This clonotype was recorded many times. The rearrangement joins TRBV6-5 to TRBJ2-1, with D perhaps matching TRBD2 (5 bases). The germline V gene encodes CDR1 MNHEY and CDR2 SVGAGI. Trimming left V 2 bases short and J 5 bases short, with 10 bases between. This CDR3 is 14 amino acids long. The chain's CDR3 is CASSYGRLNNEQFF. The CDR3 region has the DNA TGTGCCAGCAGTTACGGGAGACTAAACAATGAGCAGTTCTTC.

The CDR3: CASSRERFYEQYF. The CDR3 region has the DNA TGTGCCAGCAGCCGCGAGCGGTTCTACGAGCAGTACTTC. The chain employs TRBV12-3 or TRBV12-4 and TRBJ2-7, with D tentatively TRBD2 (5 bases). The CDR3 has 13 residues. Trimming left V 6 bases short and J 3 bases short, with 12 bases between.

The V and J genes are TRBV28 and TRBJ2-1; TRBD2 might be the D (5 bases). CDR1 and CDR2 (germline): MDHEN, SYDVKM. The V and J ends lost 8 bases and 0 bases respectively, with 20 bases between them. The CDR3 is 17 residues long. For the CDR3, the DNA is TGTGCCAGCGCTACGGAGGCGGGCAAAAGCTCCTACAATGAGCAGTTCTTC. Protein: CASATEAGKSSYNEQFF.

This clonotype was recorded at least ten times. The chain recombines TRBV27 with TRBJ2-3; 7 bases match TRBD1. Germline lookup yields CDR1 MNHEY and CDR2 SMNVEV (reference sequence). Trimming cost V 1 base and J 1 base; bases outside gene matches: 11. The CDR3 has 18 residues. In DNA form, the CDR3 reads TGTGCCAGCAGTTTATTGGCCGGGACAGTAATAGGCACAGATACGCAGTATTTT. Amino acids: CASSLLAGTVIGTDTQYF.

The rearrangement joins TRBV5-4 to TRBJ1-2, with D possibly being TRBD1 (6 bases). V was trimmed by 4 bases and J by 6 bases, leaving 13 bases between them. The germline V gene encodes CDR1 SGHNT and CDR2 YYREEE (reference sequence). The CDR3 has 13 amino acids. CDR3 coding DNA: TGTGCCAGCAGCCCGCGGACAGATAATGGCTACACCTTC. It yields the protein CASSPRTDNGYTF.

This clonotype has ten or more counts. The chain combines TRBV12-3 or TRBV12-4 with TRBJ1-1; possible D gene TRBD1, 5 bases. The CDR3 has 11 amino acids. The germline V and J ends were trimmed by 6 bases and 11 bases, with 13 bases remaining between them. CDR3 coding DNA: TGTGCCAGCAGCCCGTCAGGGAGTGCTTTCTTT. Amino acid sequence: CASSPSGSAFF.

The J gene is TRBJ2-7, the V gene TRBV13; D might be TRBD2 (5 bases). The CDR3 is made up of 14 amino acids. Deletions cut 5 bases from V and 5 bases from J, with 16 bases between. Germline V gives CDR1 PRHDT, CDR2 FYEKMQ (reference sequence). CDR3 amino acids: CASSKGIRGNEQYF. In DNA, the CDR3 is TGTGCCAGCAGCAAGGGAATACGAGGGAACGAGCAGTACTTC.

The table lists this clonotype with many counts. The chain links TRBV20-1 to TRBJ1-2; no reliable D call. The CDR3 has 15 residues. Germline values: CDR1 DFQATT, CDR2 SNEGSKA (reference sequence). V shed 6 bases and J shed 1 base, with 18 bases lying between them. The CDR3 nucleotides are TGCAGTGCCCCTACTAGGCTGGCGCGTAACTATGGCTACACCTTC. Protein: CSAPTRLARNYGYTF.

This clonotype has only a few counts. V is TRBV4-3 and J is TRBJ2-3, with TRBD1 matching 7 bases. The CDR3 totals 17 residues. V lost 4 bases to trimming and J lost 0 bases; unmatched junction nucleotides: 10. CDR1 and CDR2 from the germline V gene are LGHNA and YSLEER. The CDR3 sequence: CASSRGQQRTSTDTQYF. The CDR3 DNA reads TGCGCCAGCAGCCGGGGACAGCAAAGAACTAGCACAGATACGCAGTATTTT.

This clonotype has only a few counts. The chain carries TRBV20-1 and TRBJ2-6; possible D gene TRBD1, 6 bases. The length of the CDR3 is 17 residues. CDR1 DFQATT and CDR2 SNEGSKA come from the germline V gene (reference sequence). Between the trimmed V and J ends, which lost 5 bases and 0 bases, there was a span of 17 bases. The CDR3 reads CSAFSGTRYSGANVLTF. CDR3 DNA sequence: TGCAGTGCTTTTTCCGGGACACGATACTCTGGGGCCAACGTCCTGACTTTC.

This rearrangement joins TRBV3-1 to TRBJ2-2; D remains ambiguous. The CDR3 is 14 amino acids. Germline V lookup: CDR1 LGHDT, CDR2 YNNKEL (reference sequence). The V and J ends lost 1 base and 3 bases respectively, with 6 bases between them. CDR3 DNA: TGTGCCAGCAGCCAAGGACTCTACACCGGGGAGCTGTTTTTT. Translating gives CASSQGLYTGELFF.

The chain carries TRBV4-3 and TRBJ1-1; 10 bases are shared with TRBD1. The CDR3 has 19 amino acids. Germline V CDR1 and CDR2: LGHNA, YSLEER. V was pared by 2 bases and J by 1 base, with 13 bases of the junction left unmatched. CDR3 region: CASSQSGQGRSGRNTEAFF. In nucleotides, the CDR3 is TGCGCCAGCAGCCAATCGGGACAGGGGCGTTCGGGAAGGAACACTGAAGCTTTCTTT.

This clonotype came up many times. This chain joins TRBV7-8 and TRBJ2-7, with D possibly matching TRBD1 (6 bases). Germline V gives CDR1 SGHVS, CDR2 FQNEAQ. Trimming removed 5 bases at V and 4 bases at J, with 12 bases between. The CDR3 covers 13 residues. DNA of the CDR3: TGTGCCAGCAGCACAAACAGGGTATACGAGCAGTACTTC. This codes for CASSTNRVYEQYF.

DNA for the CDR3: TGTGCCAGCAGTTTAAAGGGCACTAGCTTAGGAAACAATGAGCAGTTCTTC. Translated: CASSLKGTSLGNNEQFF. V gene TRBV27 combines with J gene TRBJ2-1; possible D gene TRBD2, 6 bases. Germline V gives CDR1 MNHEY, CDR2 SMNVEV (reference sequence). This CDR3 comprises 17 residues. Trimming removed 2 bases from V and 5 bases from J, with 19 bases in between.

The chain employs TRBV12-3 or TRBV12-4 and TRBJ1-1; perhaps TRBD1 as D (5 bases). The V and J ends lost 5 bases and 0 bases respectively, with 10 bases between them. This CDR3 has 14 amino acids. The CDR3 DNA sequence: TGTGCCAGCAGTCCAGGGACCTTGAACACTGAAGCTTTCTTT. It encodes CASSPGTLNTEAFF.

There are many counts of this clonotype. The chain couples TRBV9 to TRBJ2-3; TRBD2 matches at 8 bases. The CDR3 is made up of 15 amino acids. After removal of 0 bases from V and 5 bases from J, the junction contained 5 bases not matched to a gene. Germline CDR1 and CDR2: SGDLS and YYNGEE. The CDR3 region is CASSVAGGPGDTQYF. CDR3 nucleotides: TGTGCCAGCAGCGTAGCGGGAGGGCCGGGAGATACGCAGTATTTT.

Only a few counts were recorded for this clonotype. In nucleotides, the CDR3 is TGTGCCAGCAGTCCCTTCATGCAGTATTTT. Translated, it gives CASSPFMQYF. The genes are TRBV12-3 or TRBV12-4 and TRBJ2-3, with D unclear. V shed 5 bases and J shed 11 bases, with 8 bases lying between them. The CDR3 length is 10 residues.

The rearrangement links TRBV7-9 to TRBJ2-7; D is uncertain. From germline, CDR1 is SEHNR and CDR2 FQNEAQ (reference sequence). This CDR3 is built from 17 residues. V lost 2 bases and J lost 0, with 17 bases in between. In DNA, the CDR3 is TGTGCCAGCAGCTTACTATGTCGAAGGGTCGACTCCTACGAGCAGTACTTC. The encoded protein is CASSLLCRRVDSYEQYF.

This rearrangement joins TRBV15 to TRBJ2-1; TRBD2 might be the D (5 bases). CDR1 is LNHNV, CDR2 YYDKDF, per germline (reference sequence). The CDR3 sequence is 15 residues long. V gave up 0 bases and J gave up 9 bases, with 15 bases separating them. The CDR3 DNA reads TGTGCCACCAGCAGAGATGCGACTACCGGCGCTGAGCAGTTCTTC. Its protein is CATSRDATTGAEQFF.

J is TRBJ1-1 and V is TRBV13; TRBD1 aligns across 9 bases. The CDR3 covers 14 residues. V shed 7 bases and J 3 bases; nucleotides not matched to a gene: 6. The germline V gene has CDR1 PRHDT and CDR2 FYEKMQ (reference sequence). For the CDR3, the DNA is TGTGCCAGCACTATAGGGACAGGGCACACTGAAGCTTTCTTT. This sequence encodes CASTIGTGHTEAFF. Variable domain in full (rest from reference TRBV13 and TRBJ1-1): AAGVIQSPRHLIKEKRETATLKCYPIPRHDTVYWYQQGPGQDPQFLISFYEKMQSDKGSIPDRFSAQQFSDYHSELNMSSLELGDSALYFCASTIGTGHTEAFFGQGTRLTVV.

There are a few counts of this clonotype. The rearrangement joins TRBV4-2 to TRBJ2-7; D unresolved. The CDR3 length is 14 residues. Germline V gene sequence: CDR1 LGHNA, CDR2 YNFKEQ. V lost 0 bases, J lost 9 bases, and 15 bases lay in between. The CDR3 reads CASSQDHGSGVQYF. CDR3 coding DNA: TGTGCCAGCAGCCAAGATCACGGGTCGGGTGTGCAGTACTTC.

J is TRBJ2-1 and V is TRBV28; the D is unclear. Trimming shortened V by 3 bases and J by 4 bases, and 16 bases separated the two germline ends. The CDR3 covers 16 residues. CDR1 is MDHEN and CDR2 is SYDVKM in the germline V gene. The CDR3 DNA reads TGTGCCAGCAGTTTCCCCGGAGCGAAACAGTACAATGAGCAGTTCTTC. Residues: CASSFPGAKQYNEQFF.

This clonotype was seen many times. The chain joins TRBV29-1 to TRBJ2-7; 8 bases are a match to TRBD2. CDR3 length: 13 amino acids. The V gene's germline CDR1 is SQVTM and CDR2 ANQGSEA. Losses at the gene ends were 4 bases for V and 3 bases for J; bases not matched to a gene: 5. The CDR3 nucleotides read TGCAGCGTTGTTCTAGCGGGCAACTACGAGCAGTACTTC. The encoded protein is CSVVLAGNYEQYF.